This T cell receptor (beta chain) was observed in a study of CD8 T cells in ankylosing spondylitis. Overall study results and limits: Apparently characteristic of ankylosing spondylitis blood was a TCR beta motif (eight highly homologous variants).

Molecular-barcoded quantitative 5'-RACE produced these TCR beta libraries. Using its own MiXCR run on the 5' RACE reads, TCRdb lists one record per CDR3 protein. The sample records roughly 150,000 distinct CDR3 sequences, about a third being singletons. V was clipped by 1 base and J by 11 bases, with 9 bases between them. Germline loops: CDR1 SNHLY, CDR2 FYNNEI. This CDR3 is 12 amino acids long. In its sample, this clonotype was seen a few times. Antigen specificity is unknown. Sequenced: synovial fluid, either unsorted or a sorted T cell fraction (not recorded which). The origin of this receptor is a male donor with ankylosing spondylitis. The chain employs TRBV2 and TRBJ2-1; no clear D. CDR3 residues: CASSEGSAKQFF. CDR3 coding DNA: TGTGCCAGCAGTGAAGGGTCGGCTAAGCAGTTCTTC.